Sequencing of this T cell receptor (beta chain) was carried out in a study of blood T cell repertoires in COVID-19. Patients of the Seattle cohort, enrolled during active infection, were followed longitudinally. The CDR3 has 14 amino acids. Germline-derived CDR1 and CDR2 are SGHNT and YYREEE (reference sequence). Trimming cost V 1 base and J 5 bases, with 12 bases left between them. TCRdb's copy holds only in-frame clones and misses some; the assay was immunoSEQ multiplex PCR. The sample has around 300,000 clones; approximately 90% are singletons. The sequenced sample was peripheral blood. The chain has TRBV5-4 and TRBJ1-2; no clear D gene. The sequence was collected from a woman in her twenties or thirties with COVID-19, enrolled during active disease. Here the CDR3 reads CASSLRAQRYGYTF. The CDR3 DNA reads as TGTGCCAGCAGCTTGCGTGCCCAGAGGTATGGCTACACCTTC.